This T cell receptor (beta chain) was sequenced in a study of blood T cells in healthy people across ages. The study's findings and limits: With age, beta diversity per million T cells declined roughly linearly, significantly by 40 to 50.

Germline-derived CDR1 and CDR2 are SGHDT and YYEEEE. The CDR3 is 16 amino acids. In the case of this clonotype: The target antigen is unknown. Given a much more abundant clone one base away, this may be a read error.

A second PCR, run for about 7 to 11 cycles, used a sample-barcoded 5' primer plus a J-beta primer mix. Via MiXCR, TCRdb re-called the 5' RACE reads, giving one row per CDR3 protein. The data show around 1,000,000 distinct CDR3 sequences, roughly two fifths seen once. Source material: blood. This rearrangement joins TRBV5-6 to TRBJ2-1; 9 bases are shared with TRBD1. This clonotype originated in a man between 18 and 35 years old in good health. The chain's CDR3 is CVSSSPPGTGNNEQFF. The DNA for the CDR3 is TGTGTCAGCAGCTCCCCTCCAGGGACAGGGAACAATGAGCAGTTCTTC.